This passage covers 22 T cell receptor beta chains from one sample sequenced in a study of cytomegalovirus exposure and HLA in healthy donors. Primers for the PCR totalled 60 Vbeta and 13 Jbeta. Measured with immunoSEQ multiplex PCR; TCRdb has only the in-frame clones, and not every one. The sample holds about 100,000 clones, roughly four fifths seen once. The sequencing sample was made of PBMCs. The receptors here all came from a male donor in good health and CMV-seropositive.

This rearrangement joins TRBV29-1 to TRBJ1-1; 7 positions match TRBD1. CDR1 is SQVTM, CDR2 ANQGSEA, per germline. V dropped 7 bases and J dropped 7; count of bases not matched to a gene: 3. There are 10 residues in the CDR3. CDR3 region: CSAGTDEAFF. The CDR3 nucleotides read TGCAGCGCCGGGACAGATGAAGCTTTCTTT.

The rearrangement uses TRBV4-2 and TRBJ2-1; no clear D gene. V was trimmed by 0 bases and J by 4 bases, leaving 13 bases between them. Germline CDR1 is LGHNA and CDR2 is YNFKEQ. The CDR3 has 16 residues. In nucleotides, the CDR3 is TGTGCCAGCAGCCAAGAAACTACCAACGTATACAATGAGCAGTTCTTC. This sequence encodes CASSQETTNVYNEQFF.

As DNA, the CDR3 is TGTGCCTGGAGCCCAACGCGGGCCTCTAATGAAAAACTGTTTTTT. Translated: CAWSPTRASNEKLFF. The chain combines TRBV30 with TRBJ1-4; no clear D gene. This CDR3 is 15 amino acids long. CDR1 is GTSNPN, CDR2 SVGIG, per germline (reference sequence). The germline V and J ends were trimmed by 3 bases and 3 bases, with 14 bases remaining between them.

V gene TRBV7-9 combines with J gene TRBJ2-5, with D perhaps TRBD2 (5 bases). The CDR3 has 12 residues. In germline, CDR1 is SEHNR, CDR2 FQNEAQ (reference sequence). The ends were cut back, 1 base at V and 5 bases at J, with 5 bases in the middle. The CDR3 DNA reads as TGTGCCAGCAGCTTAGAGCGGGAGACCCAGTACTTC. It is translated as CASSLERETQYF. The full variable domain, in which reference TRBV7-9 and TRBJ2-5 provide the parts outside the CDR3, is DTGVSQNPRHKITKRGQNVTFRCDPISEHNRLYWYRQTLGQGPEFLTYFQNEAQLEKSRLLSDRFSAERPKGSFSTLEIQRTEQGDSAMYLCASSLERETQYFGPGTRLLVL.

The rearrangement links TRBV14 to TRBJ2-5; D ambiguous. V lost 2 bases, J lost 4 bases, and 8 bases lay in between. CDR1 is SGHDN and CDR2 is FVKESK in the germline V gene. The CDR3 totals 13 residues. The DNA for the CDR3 is TGTGCCAGCAGCCAATCCTTACTAGAGACCCAGTACTTC. This encodes CASSQSLLETQYF.

This clone was seen just once. V is TRBV18 and J is TRBJ1-5; maybe TRBD1 (6 bases). Germline lookup yields CDR1 KGHSH and CDR2 LQKENI. The CDR3 covers 15 residues. The germline V and J ends were trimmed by 4 bases and 3 bases, with 13 bases remaining between them. The DNA for the CDR3 is TGTGCCAGCTCACGGGGCACAGGGTTCAATCAGCCCCAGCATTTT. Protein sequence: CASSRGTGFNQPQHF.

This clone was counted once. This chain links TRBV7-2 with TRBJ1-3, with a possible D match to TRBD1 (5 bases). Germline values: CDR1 SGHTA, CDR2 FQGNSA. The CDR3 is 17 amino acids. Trimming removed 6 bases at V and 0 bases at J, with 18 bases between. The CDR3 region has the DNA TGTGCCAGCAGTGTAACCGGGACTGCAAACTCTGGAAACACCATATATTTT. This translates into CASSVTGTANSGNTIYF.

The rearrangement uses TRBV5-4 and TRBJ2-1, with 11 bases aligning to TRBD2. Trimming took 4 bases from V and 0 from J; bases not matched to a gene: 9. Germline loops: CDR1 SGHNT, CDR2 YYREEE (reference sequence). This CDR3 region has 18 residues. The CDR3 coding sequence is TGTGCCAGCAGCCCCGGGACTAGCGGCGCTAGCTCCTACAATGAGCAGTTCTTC. Translating gives CASSPGTSGASSYNEQFF.

CDR3 sequence: CAWSVVRTGELFF. CDR3 nucleotides: TGTGCCTGGAGTGTAGTAAGGACCGGGGAGCTGTTTTTT. The chain joins TRBV30 to TRBJ1-3; D gene unclear. With the DNA end fitting TRBJ2-2 better, the J assignment may be wrong. Germline V lookup: CDR1 GTSNPN, CDR2 SVGIG (reference sequence). This CDR3 contains 13 residues.

The chain employs TRBV6-6 and TRBJ2-7; no firm D call. Germline V CDR1 and CDR2: MNHNY, SVGAGI (reference sequence). This CDR3 has 15 amino acids. With 7 bases removed from V and 0 bases from J, the gap between germline ends came to 16 bases. The CDR3 nucleotides are TGTGCCAGCACTGACGTGAGGCTCCTCTCCTACGAGCAGTACTTC. It translates to CASTDVRLLSYEQYF.

DNA of the CDR3: TGTGCCAGCAGTTTCAGCCTGGGGAGGCCCTACGAGCAGTACTTC. This sequence encodes CASSFSLGRPYEQYF. This chain uses TRBV27 with TRBJ2-7, with D perhaps matching TRBD2 (6 bases). In germline, CDR1 is MNHEY, CDR2 SMNVEV (reference sequence). The CDR3 totals 15 residues. Trimming removed 3 bases at V and 2 bases at J, with 14 bases between.

The V gene is TRBV5-1, the J gene TRBJ2-7, with D possibly being TRBD2 (6 bases). The CDR3 runs 13 residues. Germline lookup yields CDR1 SGHRS and CDR2 YFSETQ. Trimming shortened V by 4 bases and J by 5 bases, and 13 bases separated the two germline ends. CDR3: CASSPAGGHEQYF. In DNA form, the CDR3 reads TGCGCCAGCAGCCCGGCCGGGGGACACGAGCAGTACTTC.

The chain employs TRBV5-1 and TRBJ2-1; possibly TRBD2 for D (5 bases). The CDR3 is 14 amino acids. Germline V lookup: CDR1 SGHRS, CDR2 YFSETQ. The germline V and J ends were trimmed by 0 bases and 9 bases, with 13 bases remaining between them. The CDR3 loop is CASSLGDQRGEQFF. Here the CDR3 DNA reads TGCGCCAGCAGCTTGGGAGACCAACGGGGTGAGCAGTTCTTC.

The V call is TRBV10-3, the J call TRBJ1-5; no reliable D call. Germline loops: CDR1 ENHRY, CDR2 SYGVKD. The CDR3 totals 13 residues. V lost 4 bases, J lost 4 bases, and 8 bases lay in between. CDR3 in DNA: TGTGCCATCAGTGCGGAGGGAAATCAGCCCCAGCATTTT. Translated, it gives CAISAEGNQPQHF.

The V and J genes are TRBV19 and TRBJ1-5, with D possibly matching TRBD1 (6 bases). V was trimmed by 5 bases and J by 5 bases, leaving 19 bases between them. Germline loops: CDR1 LNHDA, CDR2 SQIVND (reference sequence). CDR3 size: 16 residues. In DNA, the CDR3 is TGTGCCAGTAGTTACCCCAGGACAGAAGGGCATCAGCCCCAGCATTTT. This gives the protein CASSYPRTEGHQPQHF.

This chain joins TRBV28 and TRBJ2-7; 10 positions match TRBD1. V dropped 6 bases and J dropped 2; count of bases not matched to a gene: 4. CDR3 size: 14 residues. CDR1 and CDR2 (germline): MDHEN, SYDVKM. The CDR3 sequence is CASRTGTGAYEQYF. The CDR3 bases are TGTGCCAGCAGAACCGGGACAGGGGCCTACGAGCAGTACTTC.

V and J are TRBV7-9 and TRBJ2-7, with 7 bases fitting TRBD1. This CDR3 is built from 16 residues. Germline assignment: CDR1 SEHNR and CDR2 FQNEAQ (reference sequence). After removal of 5 bases from V and 3 bases from J, the junction contained 13 bases not matched to a gene. The CDR3 nucleotides are TGTGCCAGCAGCCCCCCCATGAGACAGGGTGGCTACGAGCAGTACTTC. Encoded protein: CASSPPMRQGGYEQYF.

This clone was found once. The rearrangement uses TRBV6-4 and TRBJ1-1, with D possibly matching TRBD1 (6 bases). V was cut by 6 bases and J by 3 bases, with 14 bases left in between. This CDR3 comprises 14 residues. CDR1 and CDR2 from the germline V gene are MRHNA and SNTAGT. CDR3 bases: TGTGCCAGCAGGCCCACAGGGCGTGACACTGAAGCTTTCTTT. It yields the protein CASRPTGRDTEAFF.

This chain links TRBV7-2 with TRBJ1-2; TRBD1 matches 8 bases. The CDR3 has 15 residues. Losses at the gene ends were 6 bases for V and 7 bases for J; bases not matched to a gene: 13. CDR1 and CDR2 from the germline V gene are SGHTA and FQGNSA. The CDR3 region is CASRLIQGALGGYTF. The CDR3 nucleotides read TGTGCCAGCAGACTAATCCAGGGGGCGTTGGGTGGCTACACCTTC.

The V gene is TRBV6-1, the J gene TRBJ2-7; D is unclear. V lost 6 bases and J 2 bases, leaving 17 bases between the germline ends. From germline, CDR1 is MNHNS and CDR2 SASEGT. The CDR3 sequence is 15 residues long. In DNA form, the CDR3 reads TGTGCCAGCAGCGAGGCGCCCAGAGTCGCCTACGAGCAGTACTTC. Protein product: CASSEAPRVAYEQYF.

This chain links TRBV7-9 with TRBJ2-1, with D possibly TRBD2 on 7 matching bases. The CDR3 length is 19 residues. V lost 1 base, J lost 9 bases, and 28 bases lay in between. CDR1 SEHNR and CDR2 FQNEAQ come from the germline V gene (reference sequence). The CDR3 DNA reads as TGTGCCAGCAGCTTAGTCCCTGGGTTAGGGGGGGGCCGGCGGGGTGAGCAGTTCTTC. Protein product: CASSLVPGLGGGRRGEQFF.

The CDR3 is CSVGGGAYGYTF. CDR3 bases: TGCAGCGTTGGAGGGGGAGCCTATGGCTACACCTTC. The gene calls are TRBV29-1 and TRBJ1-2; TRBD1 is a possible D gene (6 bases). Between the trimmed V and J ends, which lost 4 bases and 4 bases, there was a span of 10 bases. This CDR3 is built from 12 residues. CDR1 and CDR2 (germline): SQVTM, ANQGSEA.